This TCR beta chain was observed in a study of blood T cells in healthy people across ages (dated by TCRdb to the mid-2010s). In the study overall: In model experiments, template switching captured about one uniquely barcoded TCR beta cDNA molecule for every two T cells. Age-related changes in TCR beta repertoire diversity were measured in the study by deep sequencing normalized with unique cDNA molecular identifiers. Donors were grouped into four age groups: young (average 16 years), middle-aged (roughly 40), aged (around 60) and long-lived (about 90). To avoid experimental bias, donors of different ages were randomly spread across the sequencing lanes. The study analyzed two additional independent replicas of 1 million unique cDNA reads from the same blood draw for two donors, one aged 18 to 30 and one aged 80 or older. Results the study describes overall, beyond this receptor: The long-lived group showed more naive CD4+ T cells, fewer expanded clones and increased TCR diversity than the aged group, suggesting age selection. Total diversity estimates from one million sequenced T cells were considered lower bounds and underestimates. Because donor CMV infection status was unknown, age-related changes in expanded clonotypes were potentially confounded. There was a strong correlation between observed TCR beta diversity and the percentage of naive T cells measured by flow cytometry. Observed TCR beta diversity per million T cells fell roughly linearly with age, and a significant reduction was already apparent by age roughly 41. Conclusive comparison of naive and antigen-experienced compartments was prevented by the profiling of bulk unsorted PBMCs.

There are 14 amino acids in the CDR3, from cysteine to phenylalanine inclusive. The sequence is cut down to CDR3 DNA, 42 bases in frame from base 1. V lost 3 bases and J lost 8 bases; the stretch between them is 11 bases long. Library preparation was by 5' RACE. A second about 7 to 12 cycle PCR used a sample-barcoded 5' primer and a J-beta primer mix. A template-switch 5' adaptor carrying 12 random nucleotides introduced a unique molecular identifier onto each TCR beta cDNA molecule. At least 2.5 million CDR3-containing paired-end reads were obtained from each sample. All of the RNA was converted into first-strand cDNA using the Mint cDNA synthesis kit, with a TRBC-specific oligonucleotide serving as the primer. Following uracil-DNA glycosylase treatment, a first 18-cycle PCR with universal primers M1SS and BC2_uni_R was performed on all cDNA. Under the source paper's analysis protocol: Normalization of each sample was performed by random selection of 1 million high-quality reads, each carrying a distinct molecular identifier. Reads sharing molecular identifiers were discarded rather than binned into consensus sequences. MiTCR, with a Q25 quality threshold and the strictest error-elimination algorithm, was used for CDR3 identification, clonotype clustering and error correction. A nonparametric unseen species model using Euler transformation provided a lower-bound estimate of total TCR beta diversity. Starting from the raw public reads, TCRdb applied fastp trimming at Q25, assembled clones with MiXCR and retained in-frame beta chains. Entries that share a CDR3 protein sequence are merged under the most common genes and DNA. The V and J calls shown here were made by TCRdb, not taken from the authors' results. The sample table lists over 1,500,000 distinct CDR3 sequences, about 39% of them with a count of one. The top ten clones comprise roughly 23% of the sample.

On this clonotype itself: It has no known antigen specificity. No much larger clonotype is one base removed from it; base qualities were not supplied.

Donors were a few dozen systemically healthy Caucasian individuals from Russia aged about 6 to 100 years. Approximately 10 milliliters of peripheral blood were collected from each donor into EDTA-treated Vacutainer tubes. Ficoll-Paque density-gradient centrifugation was used to isolate PBMCs, with at least 6 million obtained per sample. Trizol reagent was used to extract total RNA from the PBMCs, yielding at least 6 micrograms per sample. For every donor, flow cytometry on a PBMC aliquot measured the percentage of naive CD45RAhigh/CD27high T cells. The clonotype originates from a human donor in good health. The material sequenced was blood. The V gene is TRBV12-3 or TRBV12-4 and the J gene is TRBJ1-6; the D gene is perhaps TRBD1, on 5 matching bases. The CDR3 loop reads CASSLGLRDSPLHF. The base sequence is TGTGCCAGCAGTTTGGGGCTTAGAGATTCACCCCTCCACTTT.